This entry lists 21 T cell receptor beta chains sequenced from one sample in a study of T cells in Graves' hyperthyroidism and ophthalmopathy. Regions amplified from RNA transcripts were the TCR beta CDR3 regions. Primed by the HTBI set, a first-round RT-PCR was run on the TCR CDR3. One entry per CDR3 protein results from TCRdb running MiXCR on the multiplex PCR reads. This sample has about 380,000 distinct CDR3 sequences; approximately 14% occur once, and the top ten carry more than 9.5%. Input material: blood. The receptor set was obtained from a woman aged 55 to 70 with Graves' hyperthyroidism.

This clonotype turned up a few times. V gene TRBV6-1 combines with J gene TRBJ1-5; D gene ambiguous. Germline CDR1 reads MNHNS; CDR2 reads SASEGT. The CDR3 has 13 amino acids. Trimming removed 6 bases at V and 2 bases at J, with 8 bases between. DNA of the CDR3: TGTGCCAGCAGAGCCCAGGGCAATCAGCCCCAGCATTTT. This codes for CASRAQGNQPQHF.

This clonotype was seen repeatedly, ten times or more. The V call is TRBV12-5, the J call TRBJ2-5, with 8 bases matching TRBD2. Per the germline V gene, CDR1 is LGHNT and CDR2 is FRNRAP. The V and J ends lost 8 bases and 1 base, in that order; junction bases with no gene match: 3. CDR3 length: 13 amino acids. In DNA, the CDR3 is TGTGCTAGTAAGCGGGAGTTCCAAGAGACCCAGTACTTC. Its protein is CASKREFQETQYF.

This clonotype occurred many times. The chain employs TRBV20-1 and TRBJ2-1; 11 bases map to TRBD2. Germline lookup yields CDR1 DFQATT and CDR2 SNEGSKA (reference sequence). The J segment lost 4 bases and the V segment lost 3 bases, leaving 11 bases of the junction unmatched. CDR3 size: 17 residues. The CDR3 DNA follows: TGCAGTGCTAGTGGGCCGCCGGGACTAGCGGATTACAATGAGCAGTTCTTC. Its translation: CSASGPPGLADYNEQFF.

In this sample, this clonotype turned up many times. The chain uses TRBV2 and TRBJ2-7; D is uncertain. The CDR3 loop spans 10 amino acids. The V end lost 3 bases, the J end lost 7 bases, and 4 bases lay between the germline ends. Germline loops: CDR1 SNHLY, CDR2 FYNNEI. The CDR3 DNA sequence: TGTGCCAGCAGTGAGGTGGAGCAGTACTTC. This encodes CASSEVEQYF.

The chain is built from TRBV4-1 and TRBJ2-1; D is perhaps TRBD2 (5 bases). V lost 4 bases and J lost 3, with 16 bases in between. Germline V CDR1 and CDR2: MGHRA, YSYEKL. The CDR3 totals 16 residues. The CDR3 region is CASSPGRVFSYNEQFF. The CDR3 DNA sequence: TGCGCCAGCAGCCCCGGGCGGGTATTTAGCTACAATGAGCAGTTCTTC.

The rearrangement joins TRBV9 to TRBJ2-2; 10 bases map to TRBD1. The CDR3 runs 14 residues. Germline loops: CDR1 SGDLS, CDR2 YYNGEE. With 7 bases clipped from V and 5 bases from J, the junction kept 5 bases outside the gene matches. The CDR3 region is CASRPGQGTGELFF. The CDR3, as DNA: TGTGCCAGCCGTCCGGGACAGGGGACCGGGGAGCTGTTTTTT.

The chain combines TRBV25-1 with TRBJ1-1; 7 bases agree with TRBD1. Trimming at V came to 3 bases and at J to 11 bases, leaving 12 bases not matched to a gene. CDR3 length: 14 amino acids. The V gene's germline CDR1 is MGHDK and CDR2 SYGVNS. CDR3 in amino acids: CASSETNLRGRAFF. Written as DNA, the CDR3 is TGTGCCAGCAGTGAGACCAACCTCAGGGGGAGGGCTTTCTTT. Complete variable domain (other parts from reference TRBV25-1 and TRBJ1-1): EADIYQTPRYLVIGTGKKITLECSQTMGHDKMYWYQQDPGMELHLIHYSYGVNSTEKGDLSSESTVSRIRTEHFPLTLESARPSHTSQYLCASSETNLRGRAFFGQGTRLTVV.

This clonotype was recorded at least ten times. The V gene is TRBV27, the J gene TRBJ1-2, with D perhaps TRBD1 (5 bases). Germline CDR1 is MNHEY and CDR2 is SMNVEV (reference sequence). CDR3 length: 16 amino acids. Trimming pared 6 bases from V and 3 bases from J, leaving 20 bases between. The CDR3 protein is CASRTFLRGGDYGYTF. The CDR3 DNA reads TGTGCCAGCAGGACATTCCTACGGGGCGGTGACTATGGCTACACCTTC.

This clonotype was seen ten or more times. The chain has TRBV30 and TRBJ2-2; 7 positions match TRBD1. After removal of 5 bases from V and 5 bases from J, the junction contained 5 bases not matched to a gene. This CDR3 region has 13 residues. Germline V lookup: CDR1 GTSNPN, CDR2 SVGIG (reference sequence). The CDR3 region is CAWRTGWTGELFF. Written as DNA, the CDR3 is TGTGCCTGGCGGACAGGATGGACCGGGGAGCTGTTTTTT.

V gene TRBV20-1 combines with J gene TRBJ2-7, with TRBD1 matching 9 bases. Trimming removed 4 bases from V and 2 bases from J; junction bases left unmatched: 6. This CDR3 has 14 residues. Germline CDR1 is DFQATT and CDR2 is SNEGSKA (reference sequence). The DNA of the CDR3 is TGCAGTGCTACGGACAGGGGTAGGGCCTACGAGCAGTACTTC. It codes for CSATDRGRAYEQYF.

This clonotype has a handful of counts. V gene TRBV7-3 combines with J gene TRBJ2-3; a possible D gene is TRBD1 (5 bases). V was clipped by 6 bases and J by 0 bases, with 10 bases between them. Germline V gene lookup returns CDR1 SGHTA and CDR2 FQGTGA. This CDR3 has 14 residues. The CDR3 spells CASRLRESTDTQYF. The DNA of the CDR3 is TGTGCCAGCAGACTCAGGGAAAGCACAGATACGCAGTATTTT.

This clonotype has just a few counts. This chain joins TRBV7-9 and TRBJ2-1, with D tentatively TRBD2 (5 bases). Trimming took off 5 bases at V and 4 bases at J, with 18 bases between the two ends. The CDR3 totals 16 residues. Germline CDR1 and CDR2: SEHNR and FQNEAQ (reference sequence). CDR3 coding DNA: TGTGCCAGCAGCCATCAGCCCGGGATTTCTTACAATGAGCAGTTCTTC. This translates into CASSHQPGISYNEQFF.

The rearrangement uses TRBV5-1 and TRBJ1-6; tentatively, D is TRBD1 (5 bases). Per the germline V gene, CDR1 is SGHRS and CDR2 is YFSETQ. Trimming shortened V by 5 bases and J by 6 bases, and 12 bases separated the two germline ends. CDR3 length: 14 amino acids. The CDR3 is CASRRDEGNSPLHF. CDR3 bases: TGCGCCAGCAGGCGGGACGAGGGTAATTCACCCCTCCACTTT.

There are many counts of this clonotype. The genes are TRBV27 and TRBJ2-6; D not resolved. Deletions cut 6 bases from V and 0 bases from J, with 18 bases between. This CDR3 comprises 18 residues. Germline loops: CDR1 MNHEY, CDR2 SMNVEV (reference sequence). The CDR3 sequence: CASRPLGIEDSGANVLTF. The CDR3 DNA is TGTGCCAGCAGACCCCTAGGGATAGAAGACTCTGGGGCCAACGTCCTGACTTTC.

Ten or more counts support this clonotype. The genes are TRBV12-3 or TRBV12-4 and TRBJ1-2; maybe TRBD1 (6 bases). The CDR3 runs 14 residues. Between the trimmed V and J ends, which lost 10 bases and 5 bases, there was a span of 20 bases. The CDR3 coding sequence is TGTGCCACCTCCCTTGGCGGACAGTTATATGGCTACACCTTC. It is translated as CATSLGGQLYGYTF.

This clonotype was seen a handful of times. The rearrangement joins TRBV19 to TRBJ1-4; D call uncertain. Germline CDR1 reads LNHDA; CDR2 reads SQIVND (reference sequence). V lost 3 bases and J lost 8, with 13 bases in between. The CDR3 length is 14 residues. CDR3 in DNA: TGTGCCAGTAGTATTCTCCTAGCGGCAGAAAAACTGTTTTTT. Translating gives CASSILLAAEKLFF.

This clonotype was observed at least ten times. J is TRBJ1-5 and V is TRBV30; a weak D match, TRBD1 (5 bases). The CDR3 has 13 residues. CDR1 is GTSNPN, CDR2 SVGIG, per germline (reference sequence). V shed 4 bases and J shed 4 bases, with 11 bases lying between them. CDR3 residues: CAWTGHGNQPQHF. The CDR3 nucleotides read TGTGCCTGGACCGGACATGGGAATCAGCCCCAGCATTTT.

The table lists this clonotype with a few counts. The chain carries TRBV4-1 and TRBJ1-1; a weak D match, TRBD1 (6 bases). V lost 3 bases and J lost 5, with 10 bases in between. Germline CDR1 MGHRA, CDR2 YSYEKL. The CDR3 is 13 amino acids. CDR3 sequence reads: CASSHSGVTEAFF. CDR3 in DNA: TGCGCCAGCAGCCACTCAGGGGTGACTGAAGCTTTCTTT.

This clonotype was observed a few times. The CDR3 nucleotides read TGTGCCAGCAAGGATCGCGAGTCCTACGAGCAGTACTTC. Its protein is CASKDRESYEQYF. The chain joins TRBV6-5 to TRBJ2-7; D not resolved. The ends were cut back, 7 bases at V and 1 base at J, with 11 bases in the middle. The CDR3 sequence is 13 residues long. Germline V gene sequence: CDR1 MNHEY, CDR2 SVGAGI.

This clonotype was recorded many times. The V call is TRBV7-9, the J call TRBJ1-1; D is uncertain. Trimming cost V 2 bases and J 1 base, with 11 bases left between them. The CDR3 extends over 15 amino acids. Germline lookup yields CDR1 SEHNR and CDR2 FQNEAQ (reference sequence). CDR3 amino acids: CASSLIYRRNTEAFF. For the CDR3, the DNA is TGTGCCAGCAGCTTAATCTACCGGAGGAACACTGAAGCTTTCTTT.

At least ten counts were recorded for this clonotype. V gene TRBV5-1 combines with J gene TRBJ1-3; no clear D. This CDR3 contains 17 residues. V was shortened by 0 bases and J by 0 bases, with 13 bases between the two germline ends. In germline, CDR1 is SGHRS, CDR2 YFSETQ. As DNA, the CDR3 is TGCGCCAGCAGCTTGGAAGGCAGATCCCACTCTGGAAACACCATATATTTT. It translates to CASSLEGRSHSGNTIYF.